A selection of T cell receptor beta chains follows, all from one sample in a study of T cells in localized non-small cell lung cancer. The data were produced by immunoSEQ multiplex PCR, yet TCRdb's version contains in-frame clones alone and is incomplete. The profile shows around 25,000 clones, around 90% of them singletons. The specimen comprised peripheral blood, sampled before any cancer treatment. These receptor sequences come from a man aged 40-75 years with stage I squamous cell lung carcinoma. Both conserved end residues are part of each CDR3. Size is stated for part of the rows, as once, few or many counts, or as a class when the clone is expanded.

TRBV5-1,once,CASSLGTDYEQYF
TRBV5-4,-,CASSLGGGSDQPQHF
TRBV9,-,CASSRVSGNTIYF
TRBV5-6,-,CASSFGAEAFF
TRBV19,-,CASSIGGDTLYGYTF
TRBV7-2,-,CASSLYGGGVTDTQYF
TRBV6-5,-,CASSSTAGPDTQYF
TRBV27,once,CASSLGRDSLHGYTF
TRBV30,-,CAWREAATNEKLFF
TRBV2,-,CASSFDRAGATNEKLFF
TRBV7-8,-,CASSSRPDRGYEQYF
TRBV28,-,CASSQDRVRAFF
TRBV6-6,-,CASSRIGQGYSPLHF
TRBV7-3,-,CASSARPSRLPNTEAFF
TRBV29-1,-,CSAARGTTGELFF
TRBV7-2,-,CASSPLAGGNTGELFF
TRBV19,-,CASSRGGKRTDTQYF
TRBV29-1,medium-sized,CSVGLRLPSRGLDYGYTF
TRBV4-2,-,CASSQDRGTSGTDTQYF
TRBV5-4,-,CASSSRTGGYEQYF
TRBV11-2,-,CASSSEDRGLTDTQYF
TRBV6-1,once,CASTEGASPLHF
TRBV5-1,-,CASSLGTSNYGYTF
TRBV6-5,-,CASSYLRDNSPLHF
TRBV4-1,-,CASSLDSSGGATDTQYF
TRBV9,-,CASSVGDRSSPLHF
TRBV7-8,-,CASSFLGSYEQYF